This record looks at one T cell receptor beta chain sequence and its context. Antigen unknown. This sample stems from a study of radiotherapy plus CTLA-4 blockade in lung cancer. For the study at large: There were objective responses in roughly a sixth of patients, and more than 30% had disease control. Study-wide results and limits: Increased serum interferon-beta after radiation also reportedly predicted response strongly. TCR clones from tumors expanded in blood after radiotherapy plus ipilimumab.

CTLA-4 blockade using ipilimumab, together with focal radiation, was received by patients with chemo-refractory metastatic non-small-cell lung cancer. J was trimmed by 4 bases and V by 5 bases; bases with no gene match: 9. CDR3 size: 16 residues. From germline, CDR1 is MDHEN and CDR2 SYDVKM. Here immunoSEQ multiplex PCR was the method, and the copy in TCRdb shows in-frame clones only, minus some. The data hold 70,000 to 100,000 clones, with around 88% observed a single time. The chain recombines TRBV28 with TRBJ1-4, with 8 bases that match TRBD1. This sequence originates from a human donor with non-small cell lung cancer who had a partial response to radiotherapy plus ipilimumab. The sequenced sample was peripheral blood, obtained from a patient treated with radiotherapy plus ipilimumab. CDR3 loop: CASSTSSGGLNEKLFF. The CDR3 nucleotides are TGTGCCAGCAGTACCTCCTCAGGGGGCCTTAATGAAAAACTGTTTTTT. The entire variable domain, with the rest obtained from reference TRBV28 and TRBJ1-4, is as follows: DVKVTQSSRYLVKRTGEKVFLECVQDMDHENMFWYRQDPGLGLRLIYFSYDVKMKEKGDIPEGYSVSREKKERFSLILESASTNQTSMYLCASSTSSGGLNEKLFFGSGTQLSVL.